This T cell receptor beta chain was captured by sequencing in a study of cytomegalovirus exposure and HLA in healthy donors. CDR1 and CDR2 (germline): MGHRA, YSYEKL. With 0 bases removed from V and 4 bases from J, the gap between germline ends came to 15 bases. The CDR3 sequence is 16 residues long. With 60 Vbeta and 13 Jbeta primers, the PCR was carried out. Produced via immunoSEQ multiplex PCR; TCRdb's table is partial and in-frame only. The sample lists 87,000 or so clones; 55% to 75% were seen once. This clone was seen only once. The antigen remains undetermined. Study-wide results and limits: The authors listed 180 or so TCR beta chains as cytomegalovirus-associated. V- and J-gene trimming in TCR beta was tied to a missense DCLRE1C variant by an analysis performed later. Later analysis identified around 15,000 TCR beta sequences associated with HLA alleles, using a false discovery rate threshold of 0.05.

V usage is TRBV4-1 and J usage is TRBJ2-5; TRBD2 might be the D (5 bases). Sequencing used PBMCs. The sequence was collected from a man between 60 and 70 years old in good health and CMV-seronegative. The CDR3 DNA follows: TGCGCCAGCAGCCAAGAAGGGAGCGCTTTTGGAGAGACCCAGTACTTC. As protein: CASSQEGSAFGETQYF.